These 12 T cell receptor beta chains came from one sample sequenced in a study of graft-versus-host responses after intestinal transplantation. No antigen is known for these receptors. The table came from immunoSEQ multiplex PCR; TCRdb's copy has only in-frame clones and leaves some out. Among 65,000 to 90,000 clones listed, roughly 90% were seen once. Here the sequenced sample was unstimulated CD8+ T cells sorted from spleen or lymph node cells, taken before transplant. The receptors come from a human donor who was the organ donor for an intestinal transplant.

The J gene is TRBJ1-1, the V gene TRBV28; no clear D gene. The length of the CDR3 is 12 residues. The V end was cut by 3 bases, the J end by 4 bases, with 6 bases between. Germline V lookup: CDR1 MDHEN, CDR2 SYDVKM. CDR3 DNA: TGTGCCAGCAGTTTGTACCTCACTGAAGCTTTCTTT. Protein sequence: CASSLYLTEAFF.

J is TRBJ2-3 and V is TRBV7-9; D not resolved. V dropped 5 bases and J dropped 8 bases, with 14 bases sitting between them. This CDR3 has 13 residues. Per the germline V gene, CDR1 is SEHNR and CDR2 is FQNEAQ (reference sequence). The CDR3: CASSLPVDFTQYF. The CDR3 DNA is TGTGCCAGCAGCCTACCAGTGGATTTTACGCAGTATTTT.

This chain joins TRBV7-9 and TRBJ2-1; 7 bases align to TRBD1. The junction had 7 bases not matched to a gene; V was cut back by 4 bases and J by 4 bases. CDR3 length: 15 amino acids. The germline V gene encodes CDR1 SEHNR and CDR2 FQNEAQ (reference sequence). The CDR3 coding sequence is TGTGCCAGCAGCTCTCCCGGGACAGAGTACAATGAGCAGTTCTTC. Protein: CASSSPGTEYNEQFF.

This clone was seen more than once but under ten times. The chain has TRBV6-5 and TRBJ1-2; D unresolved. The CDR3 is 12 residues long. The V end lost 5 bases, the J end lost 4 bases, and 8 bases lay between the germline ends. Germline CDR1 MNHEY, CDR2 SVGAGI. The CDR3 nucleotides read TGTGCCAGCAGTGAGGGCCTCTATGGCTACACCTTC. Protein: CASSEGLYGYTF.

CDR3 coding DNA: TGTGCCAGTAGTGCCGGGACAGGGGTCTTCCATGAGCAGTTCTTC. Protein product: CASSAGTGVFHEQFF. This sequence joins TRBV19 and TRBJ2-1; 10 nucleotides line up with TRBD1. Losses at the gene ends were 5 bases for V and 8 bases for J; bases not matched to a gene: 9. Per germline, CDR1 LNHDA and CDR2 SQIVND (reference sequence). The CDR3 sequence is 15 residues long.

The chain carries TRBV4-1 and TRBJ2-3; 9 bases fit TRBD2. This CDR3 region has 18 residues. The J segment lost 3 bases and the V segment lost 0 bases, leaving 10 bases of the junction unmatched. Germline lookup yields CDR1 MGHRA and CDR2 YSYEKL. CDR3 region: CASSQDRLAGRRTDTQYF. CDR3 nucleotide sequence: TGCGCCAGCAGCCAAGATAGGCTAGCGGGAAGGAGAACAGATACGCAGTATTTT.

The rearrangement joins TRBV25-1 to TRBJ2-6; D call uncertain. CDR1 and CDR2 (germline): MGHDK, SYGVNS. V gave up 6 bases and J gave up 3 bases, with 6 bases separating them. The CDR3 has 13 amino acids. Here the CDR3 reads CASSLLGANVLTF. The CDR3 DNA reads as TGTGCCAGCAGCCTCCTTGGGGCCAACGTCCTGACTTTC.

The CDR3 reads CASSELEEWADTQYF. The CDR3 nucleotides are TGTGCCAGCAGTGAATTGGAAGAGTGGGCAGATACGCAGTATTTT. This chain uses TRBV25-1 with TRBJ2-3; D call uncertain. Germline-derived CDR1 and CDR2 are MGHDK and SYGVNS. The CDR3 is made up of 15 amino acids. Trimming removed 1 base at V and 4 bases at J, with 12 bases between.

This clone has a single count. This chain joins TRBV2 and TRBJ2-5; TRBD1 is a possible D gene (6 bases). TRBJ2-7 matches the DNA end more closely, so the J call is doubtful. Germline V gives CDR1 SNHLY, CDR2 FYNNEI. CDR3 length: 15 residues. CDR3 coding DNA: TGTGCCAGCAATAACAGGGATGGACTTACCTACGAGCAGTACTTC. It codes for CASNNRDGLTYEQYF.

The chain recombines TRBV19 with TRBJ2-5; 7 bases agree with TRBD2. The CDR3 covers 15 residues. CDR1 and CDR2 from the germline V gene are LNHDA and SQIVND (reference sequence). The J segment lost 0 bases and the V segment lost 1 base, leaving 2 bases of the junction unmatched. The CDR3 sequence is CASSIVAGYQETQYF. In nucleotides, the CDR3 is TGTGCCAGTAGTATAGTAGCGGGCTACCAAGAGACCCAGTACTTC.

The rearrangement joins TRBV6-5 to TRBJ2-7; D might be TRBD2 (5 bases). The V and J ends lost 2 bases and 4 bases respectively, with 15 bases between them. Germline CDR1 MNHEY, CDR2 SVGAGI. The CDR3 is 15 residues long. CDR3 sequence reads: CASSYEDYSQYEQYF. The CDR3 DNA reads TGTGCCAGCAGTTACGAAGACTACTCCCAGTACGAGCAGTACTTC.

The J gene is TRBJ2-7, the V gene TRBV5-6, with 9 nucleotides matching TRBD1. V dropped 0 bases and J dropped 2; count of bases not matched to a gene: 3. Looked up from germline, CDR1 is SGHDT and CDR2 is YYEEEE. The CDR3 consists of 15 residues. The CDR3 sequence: CASSLVGQGPYEQYF. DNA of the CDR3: TGTGCCAGCAGCTTGGTTGGACAGGGGCCCTACGAGCAGTACTTC.